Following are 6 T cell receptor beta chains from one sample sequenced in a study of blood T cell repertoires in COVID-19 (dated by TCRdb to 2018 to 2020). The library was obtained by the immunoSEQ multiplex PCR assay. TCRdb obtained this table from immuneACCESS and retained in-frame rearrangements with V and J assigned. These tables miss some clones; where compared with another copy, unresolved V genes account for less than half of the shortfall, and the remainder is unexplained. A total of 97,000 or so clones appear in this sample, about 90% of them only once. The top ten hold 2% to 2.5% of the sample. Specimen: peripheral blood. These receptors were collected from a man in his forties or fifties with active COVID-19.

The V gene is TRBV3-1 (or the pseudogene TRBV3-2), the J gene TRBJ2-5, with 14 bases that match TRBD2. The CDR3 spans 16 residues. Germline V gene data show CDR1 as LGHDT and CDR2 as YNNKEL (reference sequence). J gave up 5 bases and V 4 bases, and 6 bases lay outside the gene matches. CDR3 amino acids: CASSPQTSGGAETQYF. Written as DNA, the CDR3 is TGTGCCAGCAGCCCTCAGACTAGCGGGGGGGCGGAGACCCAGTACTTC.

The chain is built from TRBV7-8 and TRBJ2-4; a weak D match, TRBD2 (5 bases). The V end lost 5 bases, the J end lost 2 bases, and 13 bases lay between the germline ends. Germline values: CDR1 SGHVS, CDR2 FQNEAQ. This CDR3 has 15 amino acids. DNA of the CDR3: TGTGCCAGCAGCCCTGGAGGAGGTACCAAAAACATTCAGTACTTC. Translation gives CASSPGGGTKNIQYF.

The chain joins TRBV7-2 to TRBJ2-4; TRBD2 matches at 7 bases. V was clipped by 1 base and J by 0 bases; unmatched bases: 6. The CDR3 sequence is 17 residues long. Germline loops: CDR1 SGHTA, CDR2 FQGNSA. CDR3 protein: CASSLVLSGLAKNIQYF. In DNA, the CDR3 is TGTGCCAGCAGCTTAGTTCTTAGCGGGCTAGCCAAAAACATTCAGTACTTC.

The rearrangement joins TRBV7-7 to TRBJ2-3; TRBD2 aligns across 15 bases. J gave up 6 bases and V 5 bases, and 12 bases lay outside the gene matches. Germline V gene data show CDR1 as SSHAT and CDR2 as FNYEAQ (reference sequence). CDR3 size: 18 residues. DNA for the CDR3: TGTGCCAGCAGCAGGATGCCAGGGACTAGCGGGGGGTGGGATACGCAGTATTTT. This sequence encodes CASSRMPGTSGGWDTQYF.

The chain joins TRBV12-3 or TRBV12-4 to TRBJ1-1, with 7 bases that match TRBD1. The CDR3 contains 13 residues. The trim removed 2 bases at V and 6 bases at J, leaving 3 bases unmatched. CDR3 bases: TGTGCCAGCAGTTTATGGCAGGGGGCTGAAGCTTTCTTT. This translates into CASSLWQGAEAFF.

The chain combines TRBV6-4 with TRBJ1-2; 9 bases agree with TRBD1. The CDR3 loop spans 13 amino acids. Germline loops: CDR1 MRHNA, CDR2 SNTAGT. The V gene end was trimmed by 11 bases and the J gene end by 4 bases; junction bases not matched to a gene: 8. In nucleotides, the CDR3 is TGTGCCCGCCACAGGGGGCGCGTCTATGGCTACACCTTC. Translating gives CARHRGRVYGYTF.